The clone carrying this TCR beta chain was seen a handful of times. RNA transcripts were the template for amplifying TCR beta CDR3 regions. When the TCR CDR3 underwent first-round RT-PCR, the HTBI primer set was used. In TCRdb, the multiplex PCR reads were re-called with MiXCR into one record per CDR3 protein. Of about 400,000 distinct CDR3 sequences in the sample, roughly 13% were seen once. The source of the sample is a study of T cells in Graves' hyperthyroidism and ophthalmopathy. V was pared by 0 bases and J by 3 bases, with 3 bases of the junction left unmatched. Per the germline V gene, CDR1 is SGHDN and CDR2 is FVKESK. The CDR3 extends over 16 amino acids. Any patient presenting with uncontrolled infection, other autoimmune disease, pregnancy or lactation was left out. Diagnoses were established using clinical symptoms, serum thyroxine and TRAb, thyroid ultrasound and orbital computed tomography.

Sequenced: blood. This receptor was obtained from a woman aged 18-29 years with Graves' hyperthyroidism. The genes are TRBV14 and TRBJ2-3, with 10 bases identical to TRBD2. The CDR3 here is CASSQEPGLATDTQYF. The CDR3 DNA reads TGTGCCAGCAGCCAAGAACCGGGACTAGCGACAGATACGCAGTATTTT.